This entry concerns a single TCR beta chain. The antigen is unknown. Trimming took off 0 bases at V and 1 base at J, with 9 bases between the two ends. CDR3 size: 15 residues. Per the germline V gene, CDR1 is MNHNY and CDR2 is SVGAGI (reference sequence). The sample comes from a study of cytomegalovirus exposure and HLA in healthy donors. Overall study results and limits: An analysis that was carried out later associated 15,000 to 20,000 TCR beta sequences with HLA alleles at 0.05 false discovery rate.

The PCR ran on 60 Vbeta and 13 Jbeta primers. Assay: immunoSEQ multiplex PCR; the TCRdb copy retains only in-frame clones and omits some. The repertoire holds under 95,000 clones, with 60% to 85% as singletons. The chain employs TRBV6-6 and TRBJ1-1; D is perhaps TRBD1 (6 bases). The source is a male donor in good health and CMV-seronegative. The sample comprised PBMCs. The CDR3 sequence: CASSYSGQPNTEAFF. CDR3 DNA: TGTGCCAGCAGTTACTCTGGACAGCCGAACACTGAAGCTTTCTTT.